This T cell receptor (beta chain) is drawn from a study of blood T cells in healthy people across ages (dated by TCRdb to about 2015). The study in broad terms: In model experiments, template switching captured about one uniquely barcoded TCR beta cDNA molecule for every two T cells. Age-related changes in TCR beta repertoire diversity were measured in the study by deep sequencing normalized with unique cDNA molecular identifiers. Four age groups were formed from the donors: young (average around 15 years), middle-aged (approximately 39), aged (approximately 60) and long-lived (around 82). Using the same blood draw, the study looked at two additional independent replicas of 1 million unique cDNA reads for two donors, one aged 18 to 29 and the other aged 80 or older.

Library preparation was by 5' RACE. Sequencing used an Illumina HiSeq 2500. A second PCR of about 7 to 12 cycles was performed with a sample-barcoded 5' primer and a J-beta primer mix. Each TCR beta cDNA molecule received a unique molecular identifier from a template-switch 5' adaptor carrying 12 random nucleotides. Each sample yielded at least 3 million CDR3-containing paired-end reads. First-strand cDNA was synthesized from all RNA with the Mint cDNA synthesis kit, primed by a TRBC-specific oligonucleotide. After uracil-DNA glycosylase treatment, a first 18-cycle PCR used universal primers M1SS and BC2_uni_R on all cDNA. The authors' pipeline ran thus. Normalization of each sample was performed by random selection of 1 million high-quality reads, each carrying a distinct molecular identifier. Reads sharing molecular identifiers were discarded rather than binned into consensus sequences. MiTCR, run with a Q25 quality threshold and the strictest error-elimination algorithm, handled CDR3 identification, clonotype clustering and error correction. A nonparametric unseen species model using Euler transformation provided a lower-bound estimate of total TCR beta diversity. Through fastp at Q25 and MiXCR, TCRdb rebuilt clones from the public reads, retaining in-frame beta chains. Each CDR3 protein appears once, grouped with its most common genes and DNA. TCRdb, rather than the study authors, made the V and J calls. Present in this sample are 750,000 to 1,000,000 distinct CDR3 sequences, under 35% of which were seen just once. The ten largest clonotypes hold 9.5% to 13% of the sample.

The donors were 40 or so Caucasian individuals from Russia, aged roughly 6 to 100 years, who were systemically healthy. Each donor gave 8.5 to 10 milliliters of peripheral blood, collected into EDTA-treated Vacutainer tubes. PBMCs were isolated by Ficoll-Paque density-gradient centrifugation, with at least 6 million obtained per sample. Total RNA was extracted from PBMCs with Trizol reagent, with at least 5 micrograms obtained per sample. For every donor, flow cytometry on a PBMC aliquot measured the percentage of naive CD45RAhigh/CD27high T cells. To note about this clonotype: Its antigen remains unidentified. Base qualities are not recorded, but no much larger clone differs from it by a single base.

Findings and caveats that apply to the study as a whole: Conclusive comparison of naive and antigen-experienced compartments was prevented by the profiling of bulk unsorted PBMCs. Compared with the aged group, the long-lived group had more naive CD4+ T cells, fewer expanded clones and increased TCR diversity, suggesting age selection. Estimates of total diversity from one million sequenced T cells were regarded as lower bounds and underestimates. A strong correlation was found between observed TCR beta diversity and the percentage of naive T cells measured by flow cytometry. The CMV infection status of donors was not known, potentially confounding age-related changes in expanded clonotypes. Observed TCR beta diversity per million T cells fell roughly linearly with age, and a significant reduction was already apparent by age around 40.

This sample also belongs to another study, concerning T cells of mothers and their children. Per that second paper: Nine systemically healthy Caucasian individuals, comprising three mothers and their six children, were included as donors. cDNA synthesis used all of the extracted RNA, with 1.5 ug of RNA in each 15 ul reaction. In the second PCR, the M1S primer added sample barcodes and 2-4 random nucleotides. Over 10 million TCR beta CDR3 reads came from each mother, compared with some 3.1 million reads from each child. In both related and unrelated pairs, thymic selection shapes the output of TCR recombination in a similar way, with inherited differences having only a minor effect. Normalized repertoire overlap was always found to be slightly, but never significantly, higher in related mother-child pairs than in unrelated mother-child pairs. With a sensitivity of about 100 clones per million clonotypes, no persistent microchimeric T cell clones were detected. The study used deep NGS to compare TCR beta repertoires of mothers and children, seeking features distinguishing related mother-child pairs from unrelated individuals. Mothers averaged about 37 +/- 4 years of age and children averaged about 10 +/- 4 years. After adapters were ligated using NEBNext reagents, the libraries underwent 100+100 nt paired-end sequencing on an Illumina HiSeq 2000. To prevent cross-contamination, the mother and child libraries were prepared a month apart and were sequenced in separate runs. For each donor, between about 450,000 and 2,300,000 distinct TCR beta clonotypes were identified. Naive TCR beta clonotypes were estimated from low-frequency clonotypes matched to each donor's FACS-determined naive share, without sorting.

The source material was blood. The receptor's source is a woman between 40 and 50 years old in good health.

The CDR3 protein sequence reads: CASSPGLAGVSTPISSYNEQFF. The bases read TGTGCCAGCAGCCCGGGACTAGCGGGGGTTTCCACCCCGATAAGCTCCTACAATGAGCAGTTCTTC. This receptor chain uses TRBV12-3 or TRBV12-4 and TRBJ2-1, and 14 bases in between align with TRBD2. The germline V end is reduced by 6 bases and the J end by 0 bases; junction bases left unmatched: 19. There are 22 amino acids in the CDR3, from cysteine to phenylalanine inclusive. Only CDR3 DNA remains: 66 bases, in frame from the first base.